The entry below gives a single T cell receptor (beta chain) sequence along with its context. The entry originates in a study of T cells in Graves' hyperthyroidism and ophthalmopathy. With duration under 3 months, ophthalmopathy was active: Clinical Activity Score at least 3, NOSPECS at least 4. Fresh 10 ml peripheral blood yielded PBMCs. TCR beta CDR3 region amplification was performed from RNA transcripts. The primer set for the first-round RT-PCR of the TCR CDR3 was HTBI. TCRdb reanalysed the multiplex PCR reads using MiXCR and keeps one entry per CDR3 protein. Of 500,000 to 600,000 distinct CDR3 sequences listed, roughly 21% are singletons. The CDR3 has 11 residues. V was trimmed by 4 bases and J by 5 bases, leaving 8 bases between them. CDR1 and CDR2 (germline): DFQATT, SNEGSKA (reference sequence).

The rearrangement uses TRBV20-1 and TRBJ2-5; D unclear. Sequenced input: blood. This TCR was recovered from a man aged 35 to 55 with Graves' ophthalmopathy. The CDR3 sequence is CSAKVRETQYF. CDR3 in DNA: TGCAGTGCTAAAGTTAGGGAGACCCAGTACTTC.